This passage covers 20 T cell receptor beta chains from one sample sequenced in a study of cytomegalovirus exposure and HLA in healthy donors (dated by TCRdb to between 2016 and 2019). Library preparation used the immunoSEQ multiplex PCR assay. Entries here come from immuneACCESS through TCRdb and include only in-frame sequences with V and J called. Some clones fail to appear in such tables; in the studies checked, an unresolved V gene covers under half of the shortfall, and the cause of the remainder is unknown. This sample gives some 190,000 clones in total; more than 75% of them show up just once. The ten largest clones represent roughly 1.6% of the sample. The specimen was PBMCs. These receptors all come from a woman aged 18-30 years in good health and CMV-seronegative.

The chain employs TRBV5-6 and TRBJ2-7, with D unresolved. The CDR3 loop spans 15 amino acids. CDR1 SGHDT and CDR2 YYEEEE come from the germline V gene. V lost 0 bases and J 3 bases, leaving 13 bases between the germline ends. CDR3 sequence: CASSLGSLHYYEQYF. CDR3 coding DNA: TGTGCCAGCAGCTTGGGATCCCTCCACTACTACGAGCAGTACTTC.

V usage is TRBV14 and J usage is TRBJ2-2; maybe TRBD2 (5 bases). The CDR3 is 17 amino acids. The V gene's germline CDR1 is SGHDN and CDR2 FVKESK. V lost 1 base, J lost 0 bases, and 12 bases lay in between. The CDR3: CASSQALGSTNTGELFF. The CDR3 DNA reads TGTGCCAGCAGCCAAGCATTAGGGAGTACGAACACCGGGGAGCTGTTTTTT.

The V gene is TRBV6-4, the J gene TRBJ1-2; TRBD1 matches 7 bases. The trim removed 2 bases at V and 12 bases at J, leaving 6 bases unmatched. The CDR3 totals 12 residues. The germline CDR1 and CDR2 sequences are MRHNA and SNTAGT. CDR3 loop: CASSDRGPPHTF. In DNA, the CDR3 is TGTGCCAGCAGTGACAGGGGGCCTCCCCACACCTTC.

This sequence joins TRBV7-8 and TRBJ2-1; D gene uncertain. Germline V CDR1 and CDR2: SGHVS, FQNEAQ. V was clipped by 3 bases and J by 2 bases, with 8 bases between them. This CDR3 has 14 residues. The CDR3: CASSFQPTYNEQFF. The CDR3 DNA sequence: TGTGCCAGCAGCTTTCAACCTACCTACAATGAGCAGTTCTTC.

The rearrangement uses TRBV7-9 and TRBJ2-3; D is unresolved. CDR3 length: 13 amino acids. Germline CDR1 SEHNR, CDR2 FQNEAQ (reference sequence). Trimming took off 5 bases at V and 0 bases at J, with 6 bases between the two ends. The CDR3 is CASSRTSTDTQYF. The CDR3 DNA is TGTGCCAGCAGCAGAACTAGCACAGATACGCAGTATTTT.

This clone occurred a few times. The V and J genes are TRBV18 and TRBJ2-2, with D uncertain. Germline CDR1 KGHSH, CDR2 LQKENI. Trimming cost V 5 bases and J 7 bases, with 11 bases left between them. The CDR3 is 13 amino acids. Here the CDR3 reads CASSSKSNGELFF. The CDR3 DNA reads TGTGCCAGCTCATCAAAGTCTAACGGGGAGCTGTTTTTT.

The chain carries TRBV7-8 and TRBJ1-5; 8 nucleotides match TRBD1. Germline assignment: CDR1 SGHVS and CDR2 FQNEAQ. There are 14 residues in the CDR3. J gave up 4 bases and V 3 bases, and 2 bases lay outside the gene matches. CDR3 region: CASSLDRANQPQHF. The CDR3 DNA sequence: TGTGCCAGCAGCTTGGACAGGGCAAATCAGCCCCAGCATTTT.

The CDR3: CASSATGGLGETQYF. Written as DNA, the CDR3 is TGTGCCAGCAGTGCGACAGGGGGCCTTGGGGAGACCCAGTACTTC. The V gene is TRBV2, the J gene TRBJ2-5; TRBD1 matches at 10 bases. With V trimmed by 4 bases and J by 5 bases, 7 bases remained unmatched. This CDR3 has 15 amino acids. CDR1 SNHLY and CDR2 FYNNEI come from the germline V gene.

The chain couples TRBV9 to TRBJ1-2; D might be TRBD1 (5 bases). Germline V gene lookup returns CDR1 SGDLS and CDR2 YYNGEE. Trimming pared 4 bases from V and 1 base from J, leaving 17 bases between. The CDR3 is 16 amino acids. The CDR3 sequence: CASSPVGGIVNYGYTF. CDR3 nucleotides: TGTGCCAGCAGCCCCGTGGGGGGAATTGTTAACTATGGCTACACCTTC.

This clone was detected many times. CDR3 bases: TGTGCCAGCAGTTACAATGTCGGGACAGGAGAAGCTTTCTTT. This codes for CASSYNVGTGEAFF. The chain couples TRBV6-5 to TRBJ1-1; 8 nucleotides agree with TRBD1. CDR3 size: 14 residues. The ends lost 2 bases at V and 8 bases at J; junction bases unmatched: 7. Germline lookup yields CDR1 MNHEY and CDR2 SVGAGI.

V and J are TRBV30 and TRBJ2-1, with TRBD1 identical over 11 bases. CDR1 is GTSNPN, CDR2 SVGIG, per germline (reference sequence). Losses at the gene ends were 4 bases for V and 1 base for J; bases not matched to a gene: 3. CDR3 size: 15 residues. The CDR3 DNA follows: TGTGCCTGGATGGGACAGGGGGGTTCCTACAATGAGCAGTTCTTC. Amino acid sequence: CAWMGQGGSYNEQFF.

V gene TRBV10-3 combines with J gene TRBJ2-7; maybe TRBD1 (6 bases). The CDR3 has 17 amino acids. The V gene's germline CDR1 is ENHRY and CDR2 SYGVKD. Trimming cost V 0 bases and J 1 base, with 16 bases left between them. The CDR3 DNA sequence: TGTGCCATCAGTGAGTCCCGTTTCTCTGACAGGTCCTACGAGCAGTACTTC. Translated: CAISESRFSDRSYEQYF.

V is TRBV15 and J is TRBJ1-3; TRBD1 agrees at 8 bases. This CDR3 is 15 amino acids long. Germline values: CDR1 LNHNV, CDR2 YYDKDF (reference sequence). The J segment lost 3 bases and the V segment lost 1 base, leaving 2 bases of the junction unmatched. CDR3 DNA sequence: TGTGCCACCAGCAGAGCCAGGGGGCATGGAAACACCATATATTTT. Amino acids: CATSRARGHGNTIYF.

The chain uses TRBV27 and TRBJ1-2; the D is unclear. The germline V gene has CDR1 MNHEY and CDR2 SMNVEV (reference sequence). Trimming took 4 bases from V and 4 from J, leaving 7 bases between them. CDR3 length: 12 residues. CDR3 sequence: CASSSLGYGYTF. CDR3 DNA: TGTGCCAGCAGTTCCCTAGGCTATGGCTACACCTTC.

This sequence joins TRBV29-1 and TRBJ1-1; 9 bases are shared with TRBD1. V shed 8 bases, J shed 6 bases, and the junction held 7 bases outside the gene matches. The CDR3 is made up of 12 amino acids. Germline lookup yields CDR1 SQVTM and CDR2 ANQGSEA. The CDR3 region is CSSTGGTSEAFF. In nucleotides, the CDR3 is TGCAGCTCGACAGGGGGGACGTCTGAAGCTTTCTTT.

V is TRBV25-1 and J is TRBJ2-1; TRBD2 aligns across 9 bases. The ends lost 4 bases at V and 3 bases at J; junction bases unmatched: 4. Germline CDR1 MGHDK, CDR2 SYGVNS. The CDR3 is 15 residues long. DNA of the CDR3: TGTGCCAGCAGTGTTGGCGGGGGGGTCTACAATGAGCAGTTCTTC. This sequence encodes CASSVGGGVYNEQFF.

The chain uses TRBV4-1 and TRBJ2-2; TRBD2 matches 11 bases. V was clipped by 6 bases and J by 1 base; unmatched bases: 10. Germline assignment: CDR1 MGHRA and CDR2 YSYEKL. The CDR3 sequence is 18 residues long. The CDR3 sequence: CASRPAQTSGGNTGELFF. The CDR3 DNA follows: TGCGCCAGCAGGCCCGCACAAACTAGCGGGGGGAACACCGGGGAGCTGTTTTTT.

This chain connects TRBV19 to TRBJ1-1; perhaps TRBD1 as D (6 bases). The CDR3 is 16 amino acids. Trimming stripped 6 bases from V and 5 bases from J, with 22 bases between. Germline values: CDR1 LNHDA, CDR2 SQIVND (reference sequence). The CDR3 protein is CASRLPGHRERTEAFF. The CDR3 nucleotides are TGTGCCAGTAGATTACCGGGACACAGGGAGAGAACTGAAGCTTTCTTT.

The chain employs TRBV6-6 and TRBJ1-1, with TRBD1 matching 10 bases. The V gene's germline CDR1 is MNHNY and CDR2 SVGAGI (reference sequence). With 5 bases clipped from V and 6 bases from J, the junction kept 3 bases outside the gene matches. The CDR3 is made up of 13 amino acids. The CDR3 DNA sequence: TGTGCCAGCAGTCAGGGGACAGGGGCTGAAGCTTTCTTT. Translating gives CASSQGTGAEAFF.

The chain is built from TRBV2 and TRBJ1-2, with TRBD1 matching 11 bases. This CDR3 has 15 residues. Trimming at V came to 3 bases and at J to 8 bases, leaving 8 bases not matched to a gene. The germline gives CDR1 SNHLY, CDR2 FYNNEI. The CDR3 region has the DNA TGTGCCAGCAGTGACCTCGGGACAGGGGGATGGGGCTACACCTTC. It translates to CASSDLGTGGWGYTF.